This T cell receptor beta chain was observed in a study of CD8 T cells in ankylosing spondylitis. Worth noting for this clonotype: Its specificity is not known. This likely comes from a read error, as the CDR3 has no conserved phenylalanine or tryptophan at its end.

General observations from the study: In ankylosing spondylitis blood, a motif of roughly 8 highly homologous TCR beta variants appeared characteristic.

Library preparation for TCR beta used quantitative 5'-RACE with molecular barcodes. TCRdb ran MiXCR on the 5' RACE reads and lists one entry per CDR3 protein. The sample consists of 700,000 or so distinct CDR3 sequences, roughly 20% of them appearing once. The specimen was blood, either unsorted or a sorted T cell fraction (not recorded which). The origin of this receptor is a male donor with ankylosing spondylitis.

The CDR3 DNA is TGTGCCAGCAGCTTTGGGACCCCCATATACAATGAGCAGTTCTAC. Its protein product is CASSFGTPIYNEQFY. The chain is built from TRBV7-8 and TRBJ2-1; D may be TRBD1 or TRBD2 (5 bases each). The CDR3 runs 15 residues. V dropped 3 bases and J dropped 4 bases, with 13 bases sitting between them. Germline V lookup: CDR1 SGHVS, CDR2 FQNEAQ.